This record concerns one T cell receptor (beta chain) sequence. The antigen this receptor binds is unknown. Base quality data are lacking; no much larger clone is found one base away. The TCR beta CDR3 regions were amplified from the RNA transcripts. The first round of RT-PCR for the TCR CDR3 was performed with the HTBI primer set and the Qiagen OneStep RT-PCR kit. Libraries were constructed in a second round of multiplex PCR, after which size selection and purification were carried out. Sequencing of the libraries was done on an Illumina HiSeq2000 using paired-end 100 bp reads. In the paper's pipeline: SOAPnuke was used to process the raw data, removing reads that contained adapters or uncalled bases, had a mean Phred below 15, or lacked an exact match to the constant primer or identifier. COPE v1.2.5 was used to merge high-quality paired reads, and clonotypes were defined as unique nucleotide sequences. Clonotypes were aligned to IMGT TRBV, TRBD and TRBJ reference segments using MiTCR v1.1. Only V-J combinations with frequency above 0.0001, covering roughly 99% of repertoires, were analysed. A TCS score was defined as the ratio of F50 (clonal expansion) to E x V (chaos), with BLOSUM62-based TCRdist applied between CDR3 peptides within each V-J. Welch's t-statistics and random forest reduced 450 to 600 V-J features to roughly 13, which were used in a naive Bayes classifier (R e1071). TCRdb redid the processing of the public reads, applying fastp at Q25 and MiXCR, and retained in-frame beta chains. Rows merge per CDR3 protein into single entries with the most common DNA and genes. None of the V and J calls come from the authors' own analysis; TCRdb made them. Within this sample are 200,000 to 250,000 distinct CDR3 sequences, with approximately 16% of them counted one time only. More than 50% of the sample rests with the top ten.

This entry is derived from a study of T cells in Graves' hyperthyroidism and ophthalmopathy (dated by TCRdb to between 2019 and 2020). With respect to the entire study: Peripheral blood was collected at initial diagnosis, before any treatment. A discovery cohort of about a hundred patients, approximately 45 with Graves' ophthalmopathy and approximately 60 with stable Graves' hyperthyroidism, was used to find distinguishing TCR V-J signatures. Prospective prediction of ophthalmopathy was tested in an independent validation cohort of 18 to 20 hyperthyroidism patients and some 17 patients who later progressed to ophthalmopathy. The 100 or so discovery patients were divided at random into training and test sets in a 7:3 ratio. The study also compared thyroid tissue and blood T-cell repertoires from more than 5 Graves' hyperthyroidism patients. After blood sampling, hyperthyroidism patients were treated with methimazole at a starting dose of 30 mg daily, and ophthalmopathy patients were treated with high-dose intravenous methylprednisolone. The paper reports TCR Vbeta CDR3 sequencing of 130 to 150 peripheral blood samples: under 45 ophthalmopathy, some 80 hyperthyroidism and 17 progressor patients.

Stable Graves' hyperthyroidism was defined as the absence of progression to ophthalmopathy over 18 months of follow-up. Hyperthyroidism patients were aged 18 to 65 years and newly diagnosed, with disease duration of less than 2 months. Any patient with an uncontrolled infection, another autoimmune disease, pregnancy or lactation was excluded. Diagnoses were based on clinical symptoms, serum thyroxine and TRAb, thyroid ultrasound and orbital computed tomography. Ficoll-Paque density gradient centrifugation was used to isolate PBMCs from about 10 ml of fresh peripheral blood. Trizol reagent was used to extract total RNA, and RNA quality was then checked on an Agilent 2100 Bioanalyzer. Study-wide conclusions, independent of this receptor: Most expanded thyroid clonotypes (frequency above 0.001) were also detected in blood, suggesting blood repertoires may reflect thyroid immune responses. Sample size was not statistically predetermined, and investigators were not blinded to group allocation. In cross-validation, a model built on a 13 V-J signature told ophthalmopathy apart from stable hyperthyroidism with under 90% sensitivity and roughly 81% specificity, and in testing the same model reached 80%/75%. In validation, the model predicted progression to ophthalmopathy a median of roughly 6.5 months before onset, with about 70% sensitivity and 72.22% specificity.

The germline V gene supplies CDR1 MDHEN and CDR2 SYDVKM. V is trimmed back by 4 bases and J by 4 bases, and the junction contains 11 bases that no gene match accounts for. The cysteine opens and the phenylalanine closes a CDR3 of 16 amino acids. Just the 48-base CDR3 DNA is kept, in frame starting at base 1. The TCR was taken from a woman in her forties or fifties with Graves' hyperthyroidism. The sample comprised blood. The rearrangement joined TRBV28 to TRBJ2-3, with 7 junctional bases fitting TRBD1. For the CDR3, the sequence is CASSSNSLTGSDTQYF. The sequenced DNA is TGTGCCAGCAGTTCAAATTCGCTGACAGGGTCAGATACGCAGTATTTT.